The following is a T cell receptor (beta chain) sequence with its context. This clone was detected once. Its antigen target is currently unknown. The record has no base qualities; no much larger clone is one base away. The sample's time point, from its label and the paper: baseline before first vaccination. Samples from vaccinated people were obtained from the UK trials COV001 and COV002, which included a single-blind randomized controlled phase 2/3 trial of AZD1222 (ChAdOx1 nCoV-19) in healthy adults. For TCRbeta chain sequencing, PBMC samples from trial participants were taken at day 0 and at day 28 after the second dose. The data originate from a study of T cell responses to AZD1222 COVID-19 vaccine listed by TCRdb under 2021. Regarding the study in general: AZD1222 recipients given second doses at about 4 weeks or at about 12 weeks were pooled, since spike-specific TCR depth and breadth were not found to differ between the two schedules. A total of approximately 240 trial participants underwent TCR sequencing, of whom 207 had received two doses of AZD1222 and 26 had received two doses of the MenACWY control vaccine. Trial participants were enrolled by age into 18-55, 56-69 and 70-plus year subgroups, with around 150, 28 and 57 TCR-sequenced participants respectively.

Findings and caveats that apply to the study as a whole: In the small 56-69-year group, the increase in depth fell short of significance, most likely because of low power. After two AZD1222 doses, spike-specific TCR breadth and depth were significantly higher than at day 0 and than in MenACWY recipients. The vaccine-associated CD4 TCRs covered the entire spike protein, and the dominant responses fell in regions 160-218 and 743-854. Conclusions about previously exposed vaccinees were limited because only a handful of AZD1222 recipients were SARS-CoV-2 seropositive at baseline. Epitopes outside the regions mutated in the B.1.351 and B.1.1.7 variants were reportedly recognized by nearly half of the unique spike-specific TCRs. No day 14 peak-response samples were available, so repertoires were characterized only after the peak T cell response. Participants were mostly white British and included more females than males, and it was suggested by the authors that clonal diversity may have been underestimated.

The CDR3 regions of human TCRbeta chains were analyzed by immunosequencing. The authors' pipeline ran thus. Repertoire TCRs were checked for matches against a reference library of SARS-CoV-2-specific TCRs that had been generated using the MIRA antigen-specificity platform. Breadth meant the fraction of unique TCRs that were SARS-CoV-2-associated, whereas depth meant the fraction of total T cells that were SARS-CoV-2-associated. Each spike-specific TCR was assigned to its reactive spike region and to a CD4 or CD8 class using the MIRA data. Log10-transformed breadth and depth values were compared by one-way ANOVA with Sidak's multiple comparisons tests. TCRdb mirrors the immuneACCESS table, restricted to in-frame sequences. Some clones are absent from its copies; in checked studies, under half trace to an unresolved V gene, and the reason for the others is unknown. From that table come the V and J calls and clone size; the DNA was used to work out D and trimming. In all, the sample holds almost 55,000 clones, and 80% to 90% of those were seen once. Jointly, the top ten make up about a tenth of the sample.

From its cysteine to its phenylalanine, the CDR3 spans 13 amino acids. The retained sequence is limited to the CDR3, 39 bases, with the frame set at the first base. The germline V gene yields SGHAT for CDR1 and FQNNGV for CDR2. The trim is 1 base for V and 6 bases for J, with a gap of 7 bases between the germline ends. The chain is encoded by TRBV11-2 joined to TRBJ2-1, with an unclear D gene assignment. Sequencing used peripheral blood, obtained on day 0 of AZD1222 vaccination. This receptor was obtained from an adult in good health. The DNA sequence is TGTGCCAGCAGCTTAGGCCTCACCAATGAGCAGTTCTTC. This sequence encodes CASSLGLTNEQFF.